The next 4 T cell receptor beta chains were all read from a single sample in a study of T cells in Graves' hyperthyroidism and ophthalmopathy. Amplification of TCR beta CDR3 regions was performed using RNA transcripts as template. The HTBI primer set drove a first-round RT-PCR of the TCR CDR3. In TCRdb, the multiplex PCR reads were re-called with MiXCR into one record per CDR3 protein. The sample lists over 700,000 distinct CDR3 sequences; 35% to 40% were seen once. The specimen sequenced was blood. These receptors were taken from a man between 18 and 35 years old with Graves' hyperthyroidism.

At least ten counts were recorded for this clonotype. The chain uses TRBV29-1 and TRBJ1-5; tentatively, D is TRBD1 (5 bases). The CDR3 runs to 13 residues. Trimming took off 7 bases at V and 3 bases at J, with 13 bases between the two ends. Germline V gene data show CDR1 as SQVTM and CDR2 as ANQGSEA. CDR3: CSAAGTYNQPQHF. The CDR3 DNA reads TGCAGCGCAGCCGGGACTTACAATCAGCCCCAGCATTTT.

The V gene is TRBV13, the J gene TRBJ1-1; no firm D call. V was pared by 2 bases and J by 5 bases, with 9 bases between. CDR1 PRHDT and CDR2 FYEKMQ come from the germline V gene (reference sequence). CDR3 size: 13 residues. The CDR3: CASSLRPYTEAFF. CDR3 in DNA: TGTGCCAGCAGCTTAAGACCCTATACTGAAGCTTTCTTT.

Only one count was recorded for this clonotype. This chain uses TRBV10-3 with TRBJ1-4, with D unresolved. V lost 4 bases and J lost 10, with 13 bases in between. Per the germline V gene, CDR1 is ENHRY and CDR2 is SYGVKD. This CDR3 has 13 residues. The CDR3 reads CAISGSSSGKLFF. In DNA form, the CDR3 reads TGTGCCATCAGTGGGAGCTCCTCTGGAAAACTGTTTTTT.

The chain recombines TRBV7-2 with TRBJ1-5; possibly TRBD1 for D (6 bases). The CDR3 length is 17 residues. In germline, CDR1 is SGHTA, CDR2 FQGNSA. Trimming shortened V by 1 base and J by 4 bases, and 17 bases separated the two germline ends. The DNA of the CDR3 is TGTGCCAGCAGCTTAGATGTCACAGGGTGGGCAAATCAGCCCCAGCATTTT. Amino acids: CASSLDVTGWANQPQHF.